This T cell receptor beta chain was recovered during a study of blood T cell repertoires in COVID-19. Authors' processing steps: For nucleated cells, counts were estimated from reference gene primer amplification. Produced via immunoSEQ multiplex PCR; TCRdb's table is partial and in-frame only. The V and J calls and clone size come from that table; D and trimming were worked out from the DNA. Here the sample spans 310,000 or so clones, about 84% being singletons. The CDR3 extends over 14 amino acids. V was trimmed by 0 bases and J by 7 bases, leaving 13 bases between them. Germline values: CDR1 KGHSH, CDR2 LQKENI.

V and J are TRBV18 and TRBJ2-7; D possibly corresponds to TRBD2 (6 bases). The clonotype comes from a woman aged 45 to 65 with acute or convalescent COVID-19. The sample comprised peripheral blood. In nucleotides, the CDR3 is TGTGCCAGCTCACCACCCGGGAGTCCCAAAGAGCAGTACTTC. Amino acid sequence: CASSPPGSPKEQYF.